The present entry profiles one T cell receptor (beta chain) with its context. Its matching antigen is unknown. Separate from the approximately 670-subject first cohort was the approximately 120-subject validation cohort, to which the donors belonged. Only in-frame clones appear in the TCRdb table, and some are missing; sequencing was by immunoSEQ multiplex PCR. The sample has tens of thousands of clones, around 96% seen once. The source of the sample is a study of cytomegalovirus exposure and HLA in healthy donors. General study findings and limits: Three CMV-associated chains were confirmed in vitro to be specific for CMV antigens. First-cohort TCR clusters tended to co-occur in the 120 or so validation repertoires, a later analysis found.

CDR1 and CDR2 from the germline V gene are MNHEY and SVGAGI. J gave up 3 bases and V 7 bases, and 10 bases lay outside the gene matches. CDR3 length: 15 amino acids. Sequencing was performed on PBMCs. The TCR comes from a man between 18 and 29 years old in good health and CMV-seropositive. The rearrangement uses TRBV6-5 and TRBJ1-2; TRBD1 matches 8 bases. In nucleotides, the CDR3 is TGTGCCAGCACCGAAGCTGGGACAGGAGACTATGGCTACACCTTC. Amino acids: CASTEAGTGDYGYTF.